A selection of T cell receptor beta chains follows, all from one sample in a study of OX40 agonist ivuxolimab in advanced cancers. Sequencing was performed with immunoSEQ multiplex PCR; in TCRdb, only in-frame clones are kept and a portion is missing. The sample gives approximately 60,000 clones, 65% to 85% of which show up once; about 3.1% is in the top ten. Sequenced here: CD4+ or CD8+ T cells sorted from blood, sampled in a trial of the OX40 agonist ivuxolimab. The receptors here all came from an adult with an advanced solid tumor such as melanoma, head and neck, liver or kidney cancer. Each CDR3 is given with its conserved first and last residue. D genes are given only for firm matches. Clone sizes are given selectively: once, few, many, or a class where the clone is expanded.

clone_size j_call v_call d_call cdr3_nt cdr3_aa
. TRBJ2-1 TRBV27 TRBD2 TGTGCCAGCAGTTACACTAGCGGCAATGAGCAGTTCTTC CASSYTSGNEQFF
. TRBJ1-5 TRBV7-9 . TGTGCCAGCAGCTCGAGCGACAGGCGCAATCAGCCCCAGCATTTT CASSSSDRRNQPQHF
. TRBJ2-4 TRBV28 TRBD2 TGTGCCAGCAGTTCGGGACTAGCGGGGGATTTAGCCAAAAACATTCAGTACTTC CASSSGLAGDLAKNIQYF
. TRBJ1-2 TRBV29-1 . TGCAGCGTTGTCTGGGGATCTGGCTACACCTTC CSVVWGSGYTF
once TRBJ2-5 TRBV27 TRBD2 TGTGCCAGCAGTTCCACTAGCGCGACCCAAGAGACCCAGTACTTC CASSSTSATQETQYF
once TRBJ1-5 TRBV6-1 . TGTGCCAGCAGTGAATTGGGGTGGGGCAATCAGCCCCAGCATTTT CASSELGWGNQPQHF
. TRBJ1-2 TRBV2 . TGTGCCAGCTTGGGAACAGTTTATATGGCCACCTTC CASLGTVYMATF
. TRBJ2-3 TRBV7-9 TRBD2 TGTGCCAGCAGCCCAAGACTAGCGGAAACAGATACGCAGTATTTT CASSPRLAETDTQYF
. TRBJ2-7 TRBV11-2 . TGTGCCAGCAGCCCCTTACGGGTTTCCTACGAGCAGTACTTC CASSPLRVSYEQYF
. TRBJ1-1 TRBV15 . TGTGCCACCAGCAGAGACCCGGACAGCAACACTGAAGCTTTCTTT CATSRDPDSNTEAFF
once TRBJ1-5 TRBV6-6 . TGTGCCAGCAGCCCAACAGGGAAACAGCCCCAGCATTTT CASSPTGKQPQHF
. TRBJ2-1 TRBV29-1 . TGCAGCGCCAGGACCCGCGATAATGAGCAGTTCTTC CSARTRDNEQFF
once TRBJ2-2 TRBV7-6 . TGTGCCAGCAGCTTTAGCATCTTCGCTTCGGACACCGGGGAGCTGTTTTTT CASSFSIFASDTGELFF
. TRBJ2-5 TRBV18 . TGTGCCAGCTCACCCCCAGGGCAGACCCAGTACTTC CASSPPGQTQYF
. TRBJ1-4 TRBV6-5 . TGTGCCAGCATGACCGGGGCTAATGAAAAACTGTTTTTT CASMTGANEKLFF
. TRBJ1-5 TRBV19 . TGTGCCAGTATAGTAGCCCAGCATTTT CASIVAQHF
. TRBJ2-7 TRBV11-1 TRBD2 TGTGCCAGCAGCTTTGGGACTAGCGGGGTCGAGCAGTACTTC CASSFGTSGVEQYF
. TRBJ2-7 TRBV2 . TGTGCCAGCAGACGTTTGGGGAACACCTACGAGCAGTACTTC CASRRLGNTYEQYF
. TRBJ2-7 TRBV6-1 . TGTGCCAGCAGTGAATCTTGGGGGACAACGGGGGAGCAGTACTTC CASSESWGTTGEQYF
. TRBJ2-7 TRBV5-1 TRBD2 TGCGCCAGCAGCTTGTTCACTAGCGGGAGCTCCTACGAGCAGTACTTC CASSLFTSGSSYEQYF
. TRBJ1-5 TRBV7-3 . TGTGCCAGCAGCTTAAAATCCCGCAGGGGTAGGGAGCCCCAGCATTTT CASSLKSRRGREPQHF
. TRBJ1-1 TRBV5-6 . TGTGCCAGCATGAATTGGGGGGCCCGGGGAGCTTTCTTT CASMNWGARGAFF
. TRBJ2-1 TRBV15 TRBD1 TGTGCCACCAGCAGAGATTCGGCAGGGGGCTCCTACAATGAGCAGTTCTTC CATSRDSAGGSYNEQFF
. TRBJ2-2 TRBV18 . TGTGCCAGCTCACCATGGGACGGTAACACCGGGGAGCTGTTTTTT CASSPWDGNTGELFF
once TRBJ1-5 TRBV7-2 . TGTGCCAGCAGCTCCGACAGGATTCAGCCCCAGCATTTT CASSSDRIQPQHF
. TRBJ2-1 TRBV19 . TGTGCCAGTAGTCCCGGGCAGGGCGGGCAGTTCTTC CASSPGQGGQFF
. TRBJ1-5 TRBV28 . TGTGCCAGCAGTTTTGATAGCAATCAGCCCCAGCATTTT CASSFDSNQPQHF
. TRBJ1-2 TRBV30 TRBD1 TGTGCCTGGAGTGTAATGTTCGGCAGGGGGCCTACTAACTATGGCTACACCTTC CAWSVMFGRGPTNYGYTF
. TRBJ1-1 TRBV6-1 . TGTGCCAGCAGTGAAGCCGGGGACAAGAACACTGAAGCTTTCTTT CASSEAGDKNTEAFF
. TRBJ2-1 TRBV27 TRBD2 TGTGCCAGCAGTTTATCGGCGGGAGTAGGTAATGAGCAGTTCTTC CASSLSAGVGNEQFF
. TRBJ2-1 TRBV12-5 TRBD1 TGTGCTAGTGGTTTGGGAAGGGGGCTGTTCTTC CASGLGRGLFF
. TRBJ2-7 TRBV7-2 . TGTGCCAGCAGCCGAGCCCCGAACTCCTACGAGCAGTACTTC CASSRAPNSYEQYF
. TRBJ2-1 TRBV6-1 TRBD2 TGTGCCAGCAAAAGCCTTAGCGGGCGCCACAATGAGCAGTTCTTC CASKSLSGRHNEQFF
. TRBJ1-1 TRBV28 . TGTGCCAGCAGTACCCGAGGGCGACAAGCTTTCTTT CASSTRGRQAFF
. TRBJ1-5 TRBV18 . TGTGCCAGCTCACTGACCGGTGGGGCGCGGGGCAATCAGCCCCAGCATTTT CASSLTGGARGNQPQHF
. TRBJ2-6 TRBV21-1 . TGTGCCAGCAGCAAATCGAATCCCAGGGTTCTAATCTCTGGGGCCAACGTCCTGACTTTC CASSKSNPRVLISGANVLTF
medium-sized TRBJ2-7 TRBV9 TRBD1 TGTGCCAGCAGCGGACAGGGAGCCTACGAGCAGTACTTC CASSGQGAYEQYF
. TRBJ2-2 TRBV19 TRBD1 TGTGCCAGTAGTTCCTTGGACAGGGTCATCACCGGGGAGCTGTTTTTT CASSSLDRVITGELFF
. TRBJ2-5 TRBV6-1 . TGTGCCAGCAGTGAACCGCGTCAGGGTGGTGAAGAGACCCAGTACTTC CASSEPRQGGEETQYF
. TRBJ1-1 TRBV7-9 . TGTGCCAGCAGCACCCTCACAGGAGGAGAGACTGAAGCTTTCTTT CASSTLTGGETEAFF
once TRBJ2-3 TRBV10-3 . TGTGCCATCAGTGATGACTTCACAGATACGCAGTATTTT CAISDDFTDTQYF
few TRBJ2-1 TRBV7-9 . TGTGCCAGCAGCCAAGGCGGGGACACTATAAGGGGGCAGTTCTTC CASSQGGDTIRGQFF
. TRBJ2-7 TRBV6-5 TRBD2 TGTGCCACCTTAGCGGGAAGTTGGGGAGAGCAGTACTTC CATLAGSWGEQYF
. TRBJ1-1 TRBV30 . TGTGCCTGGAGTAAACAGGCTACTGAAGCTTTCTTT CAWSKQATEAFF
. TRBJ1-5 TRBV18 TRBD1 TGTGCCAGCTCACCTGAATCCATAGACAGGGCTTATAGCAATCAGCCCCAGCATTTT CASSPESIDRAYSNQPQHF
. TRBJ2-6 TRBV7-9 . TGTGCCAGCAGCTTAAGAGATTCTGGGGCCAACGTCCTGACTTTC CASSLRDSGANVLTF
. TRBJ1-2 TRBV7-6 TRBD1 TGTGCCAGCGGGCAACTGACAGGGCGGCAAGGCCACACCTTC CASGQLTGRQGHTF
. TRBJ2-1 TRBV4-2 . TGTGCCAGCAGCCACTCCGGGACACCAAATGAGCAGTTCTTC CASSHSGTPNEQFF
. TRBJ1-1 TRBV5-4 . TGTGCCAGCAGCTTTGCCCAGAGGACTGAAGCTTTCTTT CASSFAQRTEAFF
few TRBJ1-5 TRBV2 . TGTGCCAGCTCGGGACAACGGGAGCAGCCCCAGCATTTT CASSGQREQPQHF
. TRBJ2-3 TRBV29-1 TRBD1 TGCAGCGTCCCGGGACAGGGCCGAGCTACGCAGTATTTT CSVPGQGRATQYF